This T cell receptor (beta chain) originates from a study of PD-1 blockade in classical Hodgkin lymphoma. Time point reported: cycle 4 day 1 (C4D1), after 5 to 7 weeks of nivolumab. Autologous stem cell transplantation was followed by relapse in every patient, and brentuximab vedotin exposure varied. In the case of this clone: The antigen remains undetermined.

V lost 4 bases, J lost 0 bases, and 8 bases stayed unmatched. The CDR3 is 16 residues long. Looked up from germline, CDR1 is MNHEY and CDR2 is SMNVEV (reference sequence). Study-wide results and limits: Whatever underlies the repertoire differences (possibly disease activity or prior therapy) remains undefined. Baseline TCR diversity was reportedly lower in newly diagnosed patients than healthy donors. The study found that TCR diversity rose significantly by C4D1 in CD4+ but not CD8+ cells. Baseline diversity resembling that of newly diagnosed patients was seen in complete responders.

TCRdb's table, derived via immunoSEQ multiplex PCR, lists solely in-frame clones and lacks some. The sample lists about 24,000 clones; about 88% were seen once. The material sequenced was peripheral blood mononuclear cells (PBMCs), taken before the fourth cycle of nivolumab. The V and J genes are TRBV27 and TRBJ1-2; 7 positions match TRBD1. The source of this sequence is a human donor with classical Hodgkin lymphoma. CDR3 coding DNA: TGTGCCAGCAGTTCCCGACAGGGTTATGCTAACTATGGCTACACCTTC. As protein: CASSSRQGYANYGYTF.